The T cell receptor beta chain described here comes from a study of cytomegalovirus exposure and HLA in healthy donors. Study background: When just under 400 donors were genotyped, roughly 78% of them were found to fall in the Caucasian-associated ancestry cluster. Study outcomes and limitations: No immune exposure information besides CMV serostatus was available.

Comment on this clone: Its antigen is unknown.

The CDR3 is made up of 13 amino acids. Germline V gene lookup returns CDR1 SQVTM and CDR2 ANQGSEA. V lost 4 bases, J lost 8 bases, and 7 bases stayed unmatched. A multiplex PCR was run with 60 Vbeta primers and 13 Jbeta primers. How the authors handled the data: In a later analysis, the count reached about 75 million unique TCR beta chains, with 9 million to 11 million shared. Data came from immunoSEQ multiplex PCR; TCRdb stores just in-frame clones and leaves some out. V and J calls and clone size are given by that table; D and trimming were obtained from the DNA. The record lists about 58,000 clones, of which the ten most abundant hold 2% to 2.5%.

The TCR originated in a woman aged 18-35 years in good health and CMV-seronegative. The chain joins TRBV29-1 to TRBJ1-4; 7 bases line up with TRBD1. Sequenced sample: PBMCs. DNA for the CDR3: TGCAGCGTTGTACAGGGGAGTGGCGAAAAACTGTTTTTT. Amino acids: CSVVQGSGEKLFF.